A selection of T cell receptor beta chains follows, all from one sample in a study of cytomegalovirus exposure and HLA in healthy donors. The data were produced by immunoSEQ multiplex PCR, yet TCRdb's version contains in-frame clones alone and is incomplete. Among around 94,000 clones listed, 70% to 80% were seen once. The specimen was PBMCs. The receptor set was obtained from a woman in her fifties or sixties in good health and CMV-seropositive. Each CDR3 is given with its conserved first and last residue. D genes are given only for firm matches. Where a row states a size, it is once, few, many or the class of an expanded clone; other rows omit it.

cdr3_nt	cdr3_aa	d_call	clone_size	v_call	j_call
TGTGCCAGCAGCCCCACTAGCGGGAGAGTAACAGATACGCAGTATTTT	CASSPTSGRVTDTQYF	TRBD2	once	TRBV7-3	TRBJ2-3
TGTGCCACCAGCAGGGACAGGGGGATGGGGGAGACCCAGTACTTC	CATSRDRGMGETQYF	TRBD1	NA	TRBV15	TRBJ2-5
TGCGCCAGCAGCTTGGCGGGGTCGAACACCGGGGAGCTGTTTTTT	CASSLAGSNTGELFF	NA	NA	TRBV5-1	TRBJ2-2
TGTGCCTGGAGGCGGACAGGCTCCTACAATGAGCAGTTCTTC	CAWRRTGSYNEQFF	TRBD1	NA	TRBV30	TRBJ2-1
TGTGCCAGCAGCACGACTAGCGGGAGAAAGTATTTT	CASSTTSGRKYF	TRBD2	NA	TRBV27	TRBJ2-3
TGCGCCAGCAGCCAAGGGACAGGGGATCAGCCCCAGCATTTT	CASSQGTGDQPQHF	TRBD1	few	TRBV4-1	TRBJ1-5
TGTGCCAGCAGCTTAGCCACAGGGAAAGAGACCCAGTACTTC	CASSLATGKETQYF	NA	NA	TRBV7-2	TRBJ2-5
TGTGCCAGTAGTTCCAACGGTCGAGATGGCTACACCTTC	CASSSNGRDGYTF	NA	NA	TRBV19	TRBJ1-2
TGTGCCAGTAATCGGTTACCCCGTGCAACTAATGAAAAACTGTTTTTT	CASNRLPRATNEKLFF	NA	NA	TRBV19	TRBJ1-4
TGCGCCAGCAGCCCGTTCTCCGGGACAATCGGCTACACCTTC	CASSPFSGTIGYTF	NA	NA	TRBV4-1	TRBJ1-2
TGTGCCAGCGCCTGGGGTAGCGGACCCTACGAGCAGTACTTC	CASAWGSGPYEQYF	NA	few	TRBV6-5	TRBJ2-7
TGTGCCACCAGCAAGAACAGGGATTTGATGTACTTC	CATSKNRDLMYF	NA	NA	TRBV15	TRBJ2-4
TGTGCCAGCAGCTCCCTAGCGGGAGGGCTCATCATTCAGTACTTC	CASSSLAGGLIIQYF	TRBD2	NA	TRBV28	TRBJ2-4
TGTGCCAGCAGTTACGAGGTGCGCTATGGCTACACCTTC	CASSYEVRYGYTF	NA	NA	TRBV6-6	TRBJ1-2
TGTGCCAGCAGCTTAATGATCGGGGTCCAAGAGACCCAGTACTTC	CASSLMIGVQETQYF	NA	NA	TRBV5-5	TRBJ2-5
TGTGCCAGCAGGGCAGGACTCAACCAGCCCCAGCATTTT	CASRAGLNQPQHF	NA	NA	TRBV2	TRBJ1-5
TGTGCCAGTAGTACTATCGACAGGTACGAGCAGTACTTC	CASSTIDRYEQYF	NA	NA	TRBV19	TRBJ2-7
TGCAGCGTTGAACCAAGCAGCGGCTACGAGCAGTACTTC	CSVEPSSGYEQYF	NA	NA	TRBV29-1	TRBJ2-7
TGCGCCAGCAGCTTGGGGCTCCAGGGAACTGACGAGCAGTACTTC	CASSLGLQGTDEQYF	NA	NA	TRBV5-1	TRBJ2-7
TGTGCCAGCAGCTTAGGGTCAGGGTCGAACACTGAAGCTTTCTTT	CASSLGSGSNTEAFF	NA	NA	TRBV7-6	TRBJ1-1
TGCGCCAGCAGCCAAGTGGCTGTCGGGGCCAACGTCCTGACTTTC	CASSQVAVGANVLTF	NA	few	TRBV4-1	TRBJ2-6
TGTGCCAGCAGCAAAGATCCTTCTAGCGGGATGTTAGATACGCAGTATTTT	CASSKDPSSGMLDTQYF	NA	NA	TRBV21-1	TRBJ2-3
TGTGCCAGCAGGGACAGGGATATGAACACTGAAGCTTTCTTT	CASRDRDMNTEAFF	TRBD1	NA	TRBV2	TRBJ1-1
TGTGCCAGCTCAGCGAACAGGGGTATGGGCACTGAAGCTTTCTTT	CASSANRGMGTEAFF	TRBD1	NA	TRBV18	TRBJ1-1
TGTGCCAGTAGTATGGGGACTAGCGGGACCTGGGGAGGTGAGCAGTTCTTC	CASSMGTSGTWGGEQFF	TRBD2	NA	TRBV19	TRBJ2-1
TGTGCCAGCAGTACAGGTTCAACCTACGAGCAGTACTTC	CASSTGSTYEQYF	NA	NA	TRBV6-1	TRBJ2-7
TGTGCCAGCAGCACACAGGAGGGCGGCTATGGCTACACCTTC	CASSTQEGGYGYTF	NA	NA	TRBV7-2	TRBJ1-2
TGCAGCGTTGGGGGCGAACCTGAGCAGTTCTTC	CSVGGEPEQFF	NA	NA	TRBV29-1	TRBJ2-1
TGTGCCACCAAAGTTTCGGGCAGGGGGCGAGAGACCCAGTACTTC	CATKVSGRGRETQYF	TRBD1	few	TRBV28	TRBJ2-5
TGTGCCAGCGGGACACGCGTGAACACTGAAGCTTTCTTT	CASGTRVNTEAFF	NA	NA	TRBV7-3	TRBJ1-1
TGTGCCAGCAGACTAGCGGGAGGGCCGCAGCAGTTCTTC	CASRLAGGPQQFF	TRBD2	NA	TRBV28	TRBJ2-1
TGTGCCAGTAGTGTTACAGGATACGATGAGCAGTTCTTC	CASSVTGYDEQFF	NA	NA	TRBV19	TRBJ2-1
TGTGCCAGCAGCTCCCGACAGTTAAGCACAGATACGCAGTATTTT	CASSSRQLSTDTQYF	NA	NA	TRBV9	TRBJ2-3
TGTGCCAGCAGCTTAGAGCGTACAGATACGCAGTATTTT	CASSLERTDTQYF	NA	NA	TRBV7-9	TRBJ2-3
TGTGCCAGCAGCGCCTACGACAGGACAAGCTCCTACAATGAGCAGTTCTTC	CASSAYDRTSSYNEQFF	NA	once	TRBV9	TRBJ2-1